These 32 T cell receptor beta chains were sequenced from one sample in a study of shared clonotypes between healthy human individuals. TCRdb's copy holds only in-frame clones and misses some; the assay was immunoSEQ multiplex PCR. The table has approximately 2,300,000 clones, about 90% seen once. Specimen: naive CD4+ T cells from PBMCs. Subset given: CD45RA+ positively selected. The receptor source for this set is a young man in good health. Some clones in this sample may be carry-over from other donors' samples.

Worth noting for this clone: Other DNA sequences in the sample encode the same CDR3. The chain joins TRBV4-2 to TRBJ1-1; D uncertain. The germline gives CDR1 LGHNA, CDR2 YNFKEQ. Deletions cut 1 base from V and 0 bases from J, with 9 bases between. CDR3 length: 15 residues. CDR3 sequence: CASSQAAHMNTEAFF. As DNA, the CDR3 is TGTGCCAGCAGCCAAGCAGCACATATGAACACTGAAGCTTTCTTT.

The chain recombines TRBV28 with TRBJ1-3; 8 bases align to TRBD1. Germline CDR1 reads MDHEN; CDR2 reads SYDVKM. The CDR3 is 15 amino acids. Germline trimming cut 6 bases from V and 0 bases from J; bases unmatched to any gene: 4. This chain's CDR3 is CASSRGQDSGNTIYF. The CDR3 coding sequence is TGTGCCAGCAGCCGGGGACAGGACTCTGGAAACACCATATATTTT.

The rearrangement joins TRBV2 to TRBJ1-2, with D tentatively TRBD1 (5 bases). The CDR3 extends over 15 amino acids. Trimming stripped 0 bases from V and 3 bases from J, with 11 bases between. Germline CDR1 SNHLY, CDR2 FYNNEI. The DNA for the CDR3 is TGTGCCAGCAGTGAAGCGGGATGGGGGGACTATGGCTACACCTTC. Its protein is CASSEAGWGDYGYTF.

Comments on this clone: This specimen includes other DNA sequences encoding the same CDR3. The chain carries TRBV5-1 and TRBJ2-7; the match to TRBD1 covers 9 bases. Germline CDR1 SGHRS, CDR2 YFSETQ. CDR3 length equals 14 residues. After removal of 4 bases from V and 2 bases from J, the junction contained 4 bases not matched to a gene. DNA of the CDR3: TGCGCCAGCAGCCCAGGGACAGGGACCTACGAGCAGTACTTC. As protein: CASSPGTGTYEQYF.

The chain employs TRBV7-9 and TRBJ1-4, with TRBD1 matching over 11 bases. Per the germline V gene, CDR1 is SEHNR and CDR2 is FQNEAQ (reference sequence). V lost 5 bases to trimming and J lost 7 bases; unmatched junction nucleotides: 9. The CDR3 consists of 16 residues. This CDR3 reads CASSRRNGQGAEKLFF. CDR3 in DNA: TGTGCCAGCAGCCGACGAAATGGACAGGGGGCTGAAAAACTGTTTTTT.

The chain joins TRBV9 to TRBJ2-7; 9 nucleotides agree with TRBD2. The CDR3 sequence is 14 residues long. CDR1 is SGDLS, CDR2 YYNGEE, per germline. V lost 6 bases and J lost 2; bases outside the gene matches: 6. The CDR3 spells CASNRGTSPYEQYF. For the CDR3, the DNA is TGTGCCAGCAACCGCGGGACTAGCCCCTACGAGCAGTACTTC.

The V call is TRBV29-1, the J call TRBJ2-7, with TRBD1 matching over 9 bases. Per the germline V gene, CDR1 is SQVTM and CDR2 is ANQGSEA. This CDR3 has 13 amino acids. Trimming took 7 bases from V and 3 from J; bases not matched to a gene: 7. CDR3 bases: TGCAGCGCCGGATTGGGACAGGGCTACGAGCAGTACTTC. Translating gives CSAGLGQGYEQYF.

The chain recombines TRBV5-1 with TRBJ1-4; no clear D gene. Trimming removed 1 base at V and 6 bases at J, with 10 bases between. From germline, CDR1 is SGHRS and CDR2 YFSETQ. The CDR3 contains 14 residues. The CDR3 DNA sequence: TGCGCCAGCAGCTTGATGGCAGGTGATGAAAAACTGTTTTTT. This translates into CASSLMAGDEKLFF. Together with reference TRBV5-1 and TRBJ1-4, the CDR3 gives the full variable domain: KAGVTQTPRYLIKTRGQQVTLSCSPISGHRSVSWYQQTPGQGLQFLFEYFSETQRNKGNFPGRFSGRQFSNSRSEMNVSTLELGDSALYLCASSLMAGDEKLFFGSGTQLSVL.

The gene calls are TRBV7-3 and TRBJ2-5, with 14 bases fitting TRBD2. Per germline, CDR1 SGHTA and CDR2 FQGTGA. V was pared by 5 bases and J by 7 bases, with 0 bases of the junction left unmatched. CDR3 length equals 13 residues. The CDR3 reads CASSGTSGGTQYF. DNA of the CDR3: TGTGCCAGCAGCGGGACTAGCGGGGGGACCCAGTACTTC.

The chain carries TRBV7-9 and TRBJ2-3; D may be TRBD1 (5 bases). CDR1 and CDR2 from the germline V gene are SEHNR and FQNEAQ (reference sequence). V was trimmed by 5 bases and J by 5 bases, leaving 14 bases between them. The CDR3 extends over 14 amino acids. The CDR3 is CASSLRQSLDTQYF. The CDR3 coding sequence is TGTGCCAGCAGCCTTAGACAGAGTCTAGATACGCAGTATTTT.

V usage is TRBV7-2 and J usage is TRBJ2-1, with D unclear. V was shortened by 0 bases and J by 4 bases, with 7 bases between the two germline ends. Per germline, CDR1 SGHTA and CDR2 FQGNSA. The CDR3 spans 14 residues. CDR3 bases: TGTGCCAGCAGCTTAGCGGACGGGTACAATGAGCAGTTCTTC. This translates into CASSLADGYNEQFF. Using reference TRBV7-2 and TRBJ2-1 for the parts outside the CDR3, the full variable domain is GAGVSQSPSNKVTEKGKDVELRCDPISGHTALYWYRQSLGQGLEFLIYFQGNSAPDKSGLPSDRFSAERTGGSVSTLTIQRTQQEDSAVYLCASSLADGYNEQFFGPGTRLTVL.

A note on this clone: Other DNA sequences in the sample encode the same CDR3. J is TRBJ1-1 and V is TRBV5-1, with a possible D match to TRBD1 (6 bases). V was pared by 1 base and J by 8 bases, with 9 bases between. The CDR3 covers 12 residues. Germline CDR1 reads SGHRS; CDR2 reads YFSETQ. CDR3 residues: CASSLTGTEAFF. The CDR3 region has the DNA TGCGCCAGCAGCTTGACAGGGACCGAAGCTTTCTTT.

The chain links TRBV28 to TRBJ2-7; D uncertain. Germline CDR1 is MDHEN and CDR2 is SYDVKM. This CDR3 comprises 13 residues. Trimming left V 4 bases short and J 3 bases short, with 10 bases between. CDR3 nucleotides: TGTGCCAGCAGTTCTCTCGGGCGCTACGAGCAGTACTTC. It specifies CASSSLGRYEQYF.

V gene TRBV6-6 combines with J gene TRBJ1-5, with TRBD1 as a possible D gene (5 bases). This CDR3 spans 15 amino acids. Germline V CDR1 and CDR2: MNHNY, SVGAGI (reference sequence). Trimming took off 6 bases at V and 1 base at J, with 13 bases between the two ends. The CDR3 nucleotides read TGTGCCAGCAGAAAGCAGGGTTCGAGCAATCAGCCCCAGCATTTT. This codes for CASRKQGSSNQPQHF.

J is TRBJ1-1 and V is TRBV5-1; D uncertain. The V end lost 0 bases, the J end lost 4 bases, and 10 bases lay between the germline ends. Looked up from germline, CDR1 is SGHRS and CDR2 is YFSETQ. The length of the CDR3 is 14 residues. CDR3 sequence: CASSLGGDATEAFF. The DNA for the CDR3 is TGCGCCAGCAGCTTGGGTGGCGACGCCACTGAAGCTTTCTTT.

In its sample, this clone was seen a few times. This rearrangement joins TRBV29-1 to TRBJ1-1; weak D call: TRBD1 (5 bases). Germline V gene lookup returns CDR1 SQVTM and CDR2 ANQGSEA. Between the trimmed V and J ends, which lost 7 bases and 0 bases, there was a span of 12 bases. CDR3 length equals 13 residues. The CDR3 here is CSGKQDLNTEAFF. CDR3 nucleotides: TGCAGCGGGAAACAGGACTTGAACACTGAAGCTTTCTTT.

Notes on this clone: Other DNA sequences in this specimen translate into the identical CDR3. V gene TRBV7-3 combines with J gene TRBJ2-1; D is possibly TRBD2 (5 bases). Trimming took 8 bases from V and 9 from J, leaving 11 bases between them. The CDR3 has 11 amino acids. In germline, CDR1 is SGHTA, CDR2 FQGTGA. CDR3: CASSNRGEQFF. In DNA form, the CDR3 reads TGTGCCAGCTCAAATCGGGGTGAGCAGTTCTTC. Looking up the rest from reference TRBV7-3 and TRBJ2-1 gives the full variable domain: GAGVSQTPSNKVTEKGKYVELRCDPISGHTALYWYRQSLGQGPEFLIYFQGTGAADDSGLPNDRFFAVRPEGSVSTLKIQRTERGDSAVYLCASSNRGEQFFGPGTRLTVL.

This sequence joins TRBV7-2 and TRBJ1-2; D is unresolved. The CDR3 extends over 16 amino acids. Trimming took off 5 bases at V and 4 bases at J, with 20 bases between the two ends. Per the germline V gene, CDR1 is SGHTA and CDR2 is FQGNSA. The CDR3, as DNA: TGTGCCAGCAGCCCGGGGAGTCTAGGAGGTCTCTATGGCTACACCTTC. Translating gives CASSPGSLGGLYGYTF.

The V gene is TRBV2, the J gene TRBJ2-4; possibly TRBD2 for D (5 bases). V was pared by 6 bases and J by 7 bases, with 19 bases between. The CDR3 covers 15 residues. CDR1 is SNHLY and CDR2 is FYNNEI in the germline V gene. The CDR3 DNA sequence: TGTGCCAGCAGAAGCCGGGCGGCGACGGGGAACATTCAGTACTTC. This encodes CASRSRAATGNIQYF.

V usage is TRBV28 and J usage is TRBJ2-3; D perhaps matches TRBD1 (6 bases). This CDR3 region has 13 residues. The V end lost 5 bases, the J end lost 3 bases, and 9 bases lay between the germline ends. The germline CDR1 and CDR2 sequences are MDHEN and SYDVKM. CDR3 amino acids: CASSRDKTDTQYF. The CDR3 DNA reads TGTGCCAGCAGTCGGGACAAAACAGATACGCAGTATTTT.

The gene calls are TRBV29-1 and TRBJ2-7; 7 nucleotides agree with TRBD1. The CDR3 has 11 amino acids. Germline V gene data show CDR1 as SQVTM and CDR2 as ANQGSEA. Trimming at V came to 6 bases and at J to 4 bases, leaving 3 bases not matched to a gene. The CDR3 bases are TGCAGCGTGTTGACAGGGTACGAGCAGTACTTC. Protein sequence: CSVLTGYEQYF.

Here the CDR3 reads CASNGRASTDTQYF. Written as DNA, the CDR3 is TGTGCCAGCAACGGGAGGGCCAGCACAGATACGCAGTATTTT. The chain employs TRBV6-5 and TRBJ2-3, with 8 bases lining up with TRBD2. V lost 7 bases, J lost 0 bases, and 3 bases stayed unmatched. This CDR3 contains 14 residues. Germline V CDR1 and CDR2: MNHEY, SVGAGI.

CDR3 amino acids: CASSDGGWGDGAFF. The CDR3 coding sequence is TGTGCCAGCAGTGACGGGGGCTGGGGGGACGGGGCTTTCTTT. The chain joins TRBV6-6 to TRBJ1-1; D perhaps matches TRBD1 (6 bases). The CDR3 has 14 residues. Per germline, CDR1 MNHNY and CDR2 SVGAGI (reference sequence). V was cut by 5 bases and J by 11 bases, with 21 bases left in between.

The rearrangement joins TRBV11-2 to TRBJ2-5; 9 positions match TRBD2. The CDR3 loop spans 15 amino acids. The germline gives CDR1 SGHAT, CDR2 FQNNGV. The V segment lost 1 base and the J segment 5 bases; nucleotides outside the gene matches: 5. Here the CDR3 DNA reads TGTGCCAGCAGCTTAGCTAAGGCGGGAGGGGAGACCCAGTACTTC. It translates to CASSLAKAGGETQYF.

V gene TRBV19 combines with J gene TRBJ1-2, with D possibly TRBD1 on 5 matching bases. The germline CDR1 and CDR2 sequences are LNHDA and SQIVND (reference sequence). The CDR3 covers 13 residues. The ends were cut back, 4 bases at V and 7 bases at J, with 13 bases in the middle. The CDR3: CASSTGPRGGYTF. CDR3 DNA sequence: TGTGCCAGTAGTACCGGACCTAGGGGTGGCTACACCTTC.

The V and J genes are TRBV6-1 and TRBJ2-3; 10 positions agree with TRBD2. There are 15 residues in the CDR3. The V gene end was trimmed by 5 bases and the J gene end by 1 base; junction bases not matched to a gene: 3. The V gene's germline CDR1 is MNHNS and CDR2 SASEGT. CDR3 nucleotides: TGTGCCAGCAGTTTTCTAGCGGGAGGCACAGATACGCAGTATTTT. Its protein is CASSFLAGGTDTQYF.

The chain recombines TRBV9 with TRBJ2-5; 7 bases line up with TRBD2. V lost 4 bases to trimming and J lost 5 bases; unmatched junction nucleotides: 8. The germline gives CDR1 SGDLS, CDR2 YYNGEE. The CDR3 length is 14 residues. The CDR3 loop reads CASSRDAGAETQYF. The DNA for the CDR3 is TGTGCCAGCAGCCGAGACGCGGGAGCTGAGACCCAGTACTTC.

This clone was picked up one time. The same CDR3 also results from other DNA sequences found in this sample. V gene TRBV5-1 combines with J gene TRBJ2-5; 8 bases agree with TRBD2. The CDR3 length is 12 residues. V lost 4 bases and J lost 4; bases outside the gene matches: 0. CDR1 and CDR2 (germline): SGHRS, YFSETQ. The CDR3 region is CASSLAGETQYF. The CDR3 DNA is TGCGCCAGCAGCCTAGCGGGAGAGACCCAGTACTTC.

CDR3 sequence reads: CASSLLSGQGSPPGANVLTF. CDR3 in DNA: TGTGCCAGCAGTTTATTATCGGGACAGGGCTCCCCGCCTGGGGCCAACGTCCTGACTTTC. The chain uses TRBV27 and TRBJ2-6; 9 nucleotides line up with TRBD1. Germline loops: CDR1 MNHEY, CDR2 SMNVEV (reference sequence). J was trimmed by 2 bases and V by 1 base; bases with no gene match: 12. This CDR3 region has 20 residues. Full variable domain (outside the CDR3, taken from reference TRBV27 and TRBJ2-6): EAQVTQNPRYLITVTGKKLTVTCSQNMNHEYMSWYRQDPGLGLRQIYYSMNVEVTDKGDVPEGYKVSRKEKRNFPLILESPSPNQTSLYFCASSLLSGQGSPPGANVLTFGAGSRLTVL.

V and J are TRBV4-3 and TRBJ1-2; D unresolved. V lost 0 bases and J lost 1, with 12 bases in between. There are 16 residues in the CDR3. Germline CDR1 reads LGHNA; CDR2 reads YSLEER. CDR3 loop: CASSQEVGGLNYGYTF. The CDR3 DNA follows: TGCGCCAGCAGCCAAGAGGTGGGCGGCCTTAACTATGGCTACACCTTC.

The chain recombines TRBV2 with TRBJ1-3; D is perhaps TRBD1 (5 bases). Looked up from germline, CDR1 is SNHLY and CDR2 is FYNNEI. V was shortened by 4 bases and J by 0 bases, with 10 bases between the two germline ends. There are 15 residues in the CDR3. The CDR3 spells CASSGQLSSGNTIYF. DNA of the CDR3: TGTGCCAGCAGTGGACAGTTAAGCTCTGGAAACACCATATATTTT.

The genes are TRBV4-3 and TRBJ1-2; D possibly corresponds to TRBD1 (5 bases). This CDR3 is 15 amino acids long. Germline loops: CDR1 LGHNA, CDR2 YSLEER. V was trimmed by 0 bases and J by 3 bases, leaving 11 bases between them. The CDR3 nucleotides are TGCGCCAGCAGCCAAGATCTAGGGGTGTACTATGGCTACACCTTC. It encodes CASSQDLGVYYGYTF.